This TCR beta chain was recorded in a study of immune cell composition in non-small cell lung cancer. General study points: Smoking pack-years did not significantly correlate with tumour TCR-beta clonality. Squamous lung tumours showed higher top 10 clone scores and clonality than adenocarcinomas. Shared sequences between tumour-reactive and dominant in vivo clones were not proven.

Worth noting for this clone: Its antigen is as yet unknown.

Here immunoSEQ multiplex PCR was the method, and the copy in TCRdb shows in-frame clones only, minus some. The repertoire holds around 3,100 clones, with more than 75% as singletons. V lost 0 bases and J 0 bases, leaving 12 bases between the germline ends. The CDR3 is 16 residues long. Germline V CDR1 and CDR2: SGHAT, FQNNGV. This receptor was taken from a human donor with non-small cell lung cancer. The V call is TRBV11-2, the J call TRBJ2-7, with D perhaps TRBD2 (6 bases). The source material was lung tumor tissue. The CDR3 nucleotides read TGTGCCAGCAGCTTAGATAGGTCTAGCGCCTCCTACGAGCAGTACTTC. It translates to CASSLDRSSASYEQYF.